This paragraph covers one T cell receptor beta chain sequence. Its antigen is not identified. The data derive from a study of PD-1 blockade in classical Hodgkin lymphoma. Overall study: Intravenous infusions of nivolumab 3 mg/kg reached patients every 2 weeks.

Every patient relapsed after autologous stem cell transplantation, and brentuximab vedotin exposure varied. Germline CDR1 reads SGHDT; CDR2 reads YYEEEE. Trimming left V 3 bases short and J 10 bases short, with 14 bases between. There are 13 residues in the CDR3. Study observations and caveats: Lower baseline TCR diversity was reported for newly diagnosed patients than for healthy donors.

Method: immunoSEQ multiplex PCR; TCRdb's copy keeps in-frame clones and lacks some. The sample lists tens of thousands of clones, 85% to 95% occurring once. The TCR comes from a human donor with classical Hodgkin lymphoma. V and J are TRBV5-6 and TRBJ1-5; tentative D call: TRBD1 (5 bases). This sample comprised peripheral blood mononuclear cells (PBMCs), obtained at baseline. The CDR3 is CASSSILQDPQHF. DNA for the CDR3: TGTGCCAGCAGCTCCATTTTACAGGACCCCCAGCATTTT.